The next 8 T cell receptor beta chains were all read from a single sample in a study of chemoradiotherapy in HPV16-positive cancers. Sequenced by immunoSEQ multiplex PCR; TCRdb stores in-frame clones only, minus some. The sample lists some 5,800 clones; around 73% were seen once. Sampling was done from a patient who underwent chemoradiotherapy. The receptors were sampled from a human donor with HPV-associated anogenital cancer.

The J gene is TRBJ1-1, the V gene TRBV7-9, with D possibly TRBD1 on 5 matching bases. CDR3 length: 16 residues. V was trimmed by 5 bases and J by 5 bases, leaving 21 bases between them. Germline CDR1 is SEHNR and CDR2 is FQNEAQ (reference sequence). CDR3 residues: CASSPHTAGFRTEAFF. The CDR3 bases are TGTGCCAGCAGCCCCCACACGGCAGGGTTCAGGACTGAAGCTTTCTTT.

The genes are TRBV7-8 and TRBJ1-6; D is perhaps TRBD1 (5 bases). Germline CDR1 is SGHVS and CDR2 is FQNEAQ. V was trimmed by 3 bases and J by 7 bases, leaving 16 bases between them. This CDR3 has 16 residues. CDR3 protein: CASSFNGARGNSPLHF. The CDR3 nucleotides are TGTGCCAGCAGCTTTAACGGGGCTCGGGGCAATTCACCCCTCCACTTT.

This clone was found a few times. The genes are TRBV25-1 and TRBJ2-5; 10 bases agree with TRBD2. V trimming: 8 bases; J trimming: 7 bases; junction bases outside the gene matches: 7. The CDR3 contains 13 residues. Germline V gives CDR1 MGHDK, CDR2 SYGVNS. CDR3 loop: CASELAGLGTQYF. The CDR3, as DNA: TGTGCCAGCGAACTAGCGGGGCTCGGGACCCAGTACTTC.

The gene calls are TRBV4-1 and TRBJ2-3; no clear D gene. V was pared by 4 bases and J by 2 bases, with 13 bases between. The CDR3 totals 15 residues. Looked up from germline, CDR1 is MGHRA and CDR2 is YSYEKL. The CDR3 DNA sequence: TGCGCCAGCAGCCTGACATCCCATAACACAGATACGCAGTATTTT. This encodes CASSLTSHNTDTQYF.

This chain links TRBV4-3 with TRBJ2-7; D not resolved. V was trimmed by 0 bases and J by 1 base, leaving 10 bases between them. CDR1 and CDR2 (germline): LGHNA, YSLEER. The length of the CDR3 is 15 residues. CDR3 protein: CASSQDAAESYEQYF. The CDR3 DNA is TGCGCCAGCAGCCAAGATGCGGCGGAATCCTACGAGCAGTACTTC.

The chain employs TRBV30 and TRBJ2-7, with D possibly TRBD2 on 5 matching bases. The CDR3 length is 13 residues. CDR1 and CDR2 from the germline V gene are GTSNPN and SVGIG (reference sequence). V was shortened by 5 bases and J by 3 bases, with 14 bases between the two germline ends. CDR3 region: CAWSGLGNYEQYF. In nucleotides, the CDR3 is TGTGCCTGGTCGGGATTGGGAAACTACGAGCAGTACTTC.

This clone showed up just a few times. The V and J genes are TRBV29-1 and TRBJ2-3; 8 nucleotides align to TRBD2. The CDR3 consists of 12 residues. Germline values: CDR1 SQVTM, CDR2 ANQGSEA. J lost 2 bases, V lost 7 bases, and 2 bases had no gene match. CDR3: CSGGGNTDTQYF. The CDR3, as DNA: TGCAGCGGCGGGGGGAACACAGATACGCAGTATTTT.

The V call is TRBV29-1, the J call TRBJ1-2, with D unresolved. The CDR3 runs to 14 residues. Germline values: CDR1 SQVTM, CDR2 ANQGSEA. Trimming took off 4 bases at V and 2 bases at J, with 14 bases between the two ends. The CDR3 nucleotides are TGCAGCGTTGCGGGGTTAGGAGAGAACTATGGCTACACCTTC. Its protein is CSVAGLGENYGYTF. Using reference TRBV29-1 and TRBJ1-2 for the parts outside the CDR3, the full variable domain is SAVISQKPSRDICQRGTSLTIQCQVDSQVTMMFWYRQQPGQSLTLIATANQGSEATYESGFVIDKFPISRPNLTFSTLTVSNMSPEDSSIYLCSVAGLGENYGYTFGSGTRLTVV.